The clone carrying this T cell receptor beta chain was recorded once. Once extracted for a subset, genomic DNA was divided evenly among several immunoSEQ plates. Libraries were prepared by immunoSEQ multiplex PCR; TCRdb keeps only in-frame clonotypes and omits some of them. Of under 750,000 clones listed, approximately 77% are singletons. These data are taken from a study of shared clonotypes between healthy human individuals. Study at large: Used for every donor were three CD4 naive, three CD4 memory, two CD8 naive and one CD8 memory plate.

Trimming took off 3 bases at V and 9 bases at J, with 23 bases between the two ends. The V gene's germline CDR1 is MNHEY and CDR2 SMNVEV (reference sequence). This CDR3 is 16 amino acids long. CD4+ cells yielded CD45RA+ naive and CD45RA-negative memory subsets. Material: memory CD4+ T cells sorted from blood. The subset: CD45RA-negative fraction. The chain recombines TRBV27 with TRBJ2-5; the D gene could be TRBD1 or TRBD2 (5 bases each). The TCR was taken from a woman in her 30s in good health. CDR3 sequence reads: CASSFLRSGRMGAQYF. The CDR3 DNA sequence: TGTGCCAGCAGTTTCCTCCGATCGGGACGGATGGGGGCCCAGTACTTC.